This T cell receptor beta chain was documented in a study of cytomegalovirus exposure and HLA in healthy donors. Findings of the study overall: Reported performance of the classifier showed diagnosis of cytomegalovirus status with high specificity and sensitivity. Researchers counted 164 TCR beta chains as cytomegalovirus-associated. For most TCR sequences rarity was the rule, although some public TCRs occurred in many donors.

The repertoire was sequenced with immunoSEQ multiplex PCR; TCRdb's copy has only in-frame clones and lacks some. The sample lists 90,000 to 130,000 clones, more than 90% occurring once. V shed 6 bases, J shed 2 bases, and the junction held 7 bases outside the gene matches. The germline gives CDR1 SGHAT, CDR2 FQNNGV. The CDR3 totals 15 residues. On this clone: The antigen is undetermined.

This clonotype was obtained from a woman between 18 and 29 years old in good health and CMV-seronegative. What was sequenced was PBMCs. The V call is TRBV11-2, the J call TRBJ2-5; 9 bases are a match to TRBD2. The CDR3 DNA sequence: TGTGCCAGCAGATCCCTAGCGGGGCGGCAAGAGACCCAGTACTTC. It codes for CASRSLAGRQETQYF.